This T cell receptor beta chain stems from a study of blood T cell repertoires in COVID-19. Study as a whole: Spain, Italy and the United States supplied samples that represented acute and convalescent COVID-19.

Living in under 30 US areas, the participants were between 18 and 89 years of age. Clones were read by immunoSEQ multiplex PCR, and TCRdb kept only the in-frame ones, dropping some. The repertoire holds about 320,000 clones, with under 90% as singletons. This CDR3 comprises 15 residues. V shed 3 bases and J shed 1 base, with 12 bases lying between them. Per germline, CDR1 MGHDK and CDR2 SYGVNS. The sequence derives from a man aged 60-69 years who had recovered from COVID-19. V usage is TRBV25-1 and J usage is TRBJ1-1; D possibly corresponds to TRBD1 (5 bases). What was sequenced was PBMCs or T cells enriched from blood (not recorded which). The CDR3 bases are TGTGCCAGCAGTGAGTTCCGGGGGTCGAACACTGAAGCTTTCTTT. It yields the protein CASSEFRGSNTEAFF.